Detailed here is one T cell receptor beta chain. No antigen is known for it. No base qualities exist here, and no much larger clone lies one base off it. TCRbeta CDR3 regions were amplified from genomic DNA by means of the immunoSEQ Assay, a bias-controlled multiplex PCR. In the paper's pipeline: The number of nucleated cells in each sample was estimated from the amplification of reference gene primers within the assay. To quantify the absolute abundance of each unique TCRbeta CDR3 rearrangement, sequence reads were collapsed and filtered. For each sample, productive Simpson clonality was calculated as the square root of Simpson's diversity index over productive rearrangements. TCRdb stores this immuneACCESS table with in-frame sequences only. Part of the clones is absent; in the studies checked, under half of the shortfall reflects unresolved V genes, and no reason is known for the rest. That table furnishes V, J and clone size, whereas the DNA furnished D and trimming. The sample has 200,000 or so clones on record, around nine tenths of them singletons. The biggest ten clones account for 10% to 11% of the sample.

Participants in the prospective study were enrolled through a virtual design, were aged about 18 to 100 years, and lived in about 25 United States geographic areas. In the prospective study, cohorts were assigned on the basis of participant-reported clinical history obtained from a screening survey and a study questionnaire. ImmuneRACE Cohort 3 recovered participants were defined by two consecutive negative NP/OP PCR tests, healthcare professional clearance, or symptom resolution. Mobile phlebotomists in the prospective study collected whole blood, serum and a nasopharyngeal or oropharyngeal swab from every participant. Participants in the prospective study had the option to provide additional blood draws and questionnaires over a roughly 2-month period. Blood samples from the prospective study were shipped frozen or at room temperature prior to DNA extraction. The sample is drawn from a study of blood T cell repertoires in COVID-19 (dated by TCRdb to between 2020 and 2021). Regarding the study in general: Samples covering the acute and convalescent phases of COVID-19 were provided by collaborators in the United States, Italy and Spain. The repertoires were made available in a free public database intended to serve as a resource for research on the immune response to SARS-CoV-2. The samples were drawn from two sources: the first 160 participants of the ongoing ImmuneRACE study, and 1,200 or so subjects contributed by 6 global collaborators. The dataset comprised deeply sampled blood TCRbeta repertoires from subjects exposed to, actively infected with, or recovered from COVID-19. HLA class I and class II types, where available, came from metadata supplied by the sample provider rather than from assay-based typing. The prospective study material was composed of cDNA or gDNA derived from T cells, B-cell-depleted T cells, or PBMCs. Sample metadata almost always included a de-identified subject ID, COVID-19 status, age in years and sex. The full study reports these points: The quantity of clinical and demographic metadata differed by source and by participant and was supplied without curation.

There are 17 amino acids in the CDR3, from cysteine to phenylalanine inclusive. This entry keeps only the CDR3 DNA: 51 bases, framed from base 1. Sequencing used PBMCs or T cells enriched from blood (not recorded which). The sequence joins TRBV21-1 to TRBJ2-3; the table names TRBD2, a call not compared with the DNA. TRBV21-1 is classified as a pseudogene. The receptor was isolated from a man younger than 45 who had recovered from COVID-19. The sequenced DNA is TGTGCCAGCAGCAAACCCCTGACTAGCGGGGCCACAGATACGCAGTATTTT. It codes for CASSKPLTSGATDTQYF.